A single sample is the source of the 4 T cell receptor beta chains below, sequenced in a study of cytomegalovirus exposure and HLA in healthy donors. The primer mix had 60 Vbeta and 13 Jbeta primers. Profiling relied on immunoSEQ multiplex PCR, and the TCRdb table lists in-frame clones only, not all of them. The data contain some 91,000 clones, approximately 72% of them singletons. Sequences were obtained from PBMCs. These receptors were collected from a man between 35 and 55 years old in good health and CMV-seropositive.

This chain uses TRBV4-2 with TRBJ2-1; 9 nucleotides line up with TRBD2. The CDR3 covers 17 residues. Losses at the gene ends were 0 bases for V and 1 base for J; bases not matched to a gene: 4. Germline V gives CDR1 LGHNA, CDR2 YNFKEQ. The CDR3, as DNA: TGTGCCAGCAGCCAAGATTTAACTAGCGGGTCCTACAATGAGCAGTTCTTC. It encodes CASSQDLTSGSYNEQFF.

This clone was seen only a few times. The J gene is TRBJ2-3, the V gene TRBV2; 7 bases align to TRBD2. Trimming at V came to 4 bases and at J to 0 bases, leaving 13 bases not matched to a gene. CDR1 and CDR2 (germline): SNHLY, FYNNEI. The CDR3 is 18 residues long. In DNA form, the CDR3 reads TGTGCCAGCAGTGTGTGGAGGACTAGGCCTCGAAGCACAGATACGCAGTATTTT. Translated: CASSVWRTRPRSTDTQYF.

The J gene is TRBJ1-6, the V gene TRBV2; the D gene is possibly TRBD1 (5 bases). Trimming took off 5 bases at V and 9 bases at J, with 14 bases between the two ends. Germline values: CDR1 SNHLY, CDR2 FYNNEI. CDR3 length: 14 residues. In nucleotides, the CDR3 is TGTGCCAGCAGTACTATGTCGGGGGGTTCACCCCTCCACTTT. Encoded protein: CASSTMSGGSPLHF. The full variable domain, its missing parts supplied by reference TRBV2 and TRBJ1-6, is EPEVTQTPSHQVTQMGQEVILRCVPISNHLYFYWYRQILGQKVEFLVSFYNNEISEKSEIFDDQFSVERPDGSNFTLKIRSTKLEDSAMYFCASSTMSGGSPLHFGNGTRLTVT.

CDR3 DNA: TGCGCCAGCAGCCTCCGACAGGGGTATAATTCACCCCTCCACTTT. This translates into CASSLRQGYNSPLHF. This rearrangement joins TRBV5-1 to TRBJ1-6; TRBD1 agrees at 8 bases. Looked up from germline, CDR1 is SGHRS and CDR2 is YFSETQ. V shed 4 bases, J shed 4 bases, and the junction held 4 bases outside the gene matches. The CDR3 has 15 residues. Drawing the rest from reference TRBV5-1 and TRBJ1-6, the complete variable domain is KAGVTQTPRYLIKTRGQQVTLSCSPISGHRSVSWYQQTPGQGLQFLFEYFSETQRNKGNFPGRFSGRQFSNSRSEMNVSTLELGDSALYLCASSLRQGYNSPLHFGNGTRLTVT.